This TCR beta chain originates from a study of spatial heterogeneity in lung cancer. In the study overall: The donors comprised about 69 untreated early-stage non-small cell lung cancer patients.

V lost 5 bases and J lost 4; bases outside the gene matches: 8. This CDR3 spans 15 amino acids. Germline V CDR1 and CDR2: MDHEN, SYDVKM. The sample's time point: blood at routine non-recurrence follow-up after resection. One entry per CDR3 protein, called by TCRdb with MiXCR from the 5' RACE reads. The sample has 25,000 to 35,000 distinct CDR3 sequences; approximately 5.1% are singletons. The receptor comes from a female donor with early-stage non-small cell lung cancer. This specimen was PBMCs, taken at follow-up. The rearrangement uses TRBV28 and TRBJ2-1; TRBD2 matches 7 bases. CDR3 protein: CASSPGTTTYNEQFF. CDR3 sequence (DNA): TGTGCCAGCAGTCCCGGGACTACAACTTACAATGAGCAGTTCTTC.